Below are 20 T cell receptor beta chains sequenced from a single sample in a study of T cell changes during pregnancy in multiple sclerosis. Sequencing was performed with immunoSEQ multiplex PCR; in TCRdb, only in-frame clones are kept and a portion is missing. This table has fewer than 85,000 clones, about nine tenths appearing once. This sample comprised peripheral blood, obtained before pregnancy. The receptor source for this set is a female donor with multiple sclerosis, enrolled in a pregnancy study.

This clone appeared once. The V call is TRBV2, the J call TRBJ2-5, with TRBD1 as a possible D gene (6 bases). There are 13 residues in the CDR3. Trimming took off 7 bases at V and 0 bases at J, with 9 bases between the two ends. Germline V gene data show CDR1 as SNHLY and CDR2 as FYNNEI. In DNA, the CDR3 is TGTGCCAGCAAAACAGGGTACCAAGAGACCCAGTACTTC. This codes for CASKTGYQETQYF.

The gene calls are TRBV2 and TRBJ1-1; D not resolved. This CDR3 has 12 residues. Looked up from germline, CDR1 is SNHLY and CDR2 is FYNNEI. The V end lost 7 bases, the J end lost 2 bases, and 8 bases lay between the germline ends. CDR3 in DNA: TGTGCCAGCAATCGGTTAAACACTGAAGCTTTCTTT. This translates into CASNRLNTEAFF.

The V gene is TRBV9, the J gene TRBJ1-1; maybe TRBD1 (5 bases). CDR1 and CDR2 (germline): SGDLS, YYNGEE. CDR3 length: 15 residues. Trimming cost V 2 bases and J 0 bases, with 11 bases left between them. The CDR3 DNA sequence: TGTGCCAGCAGCGTTGGGGGGAATATGAACACTGAAGCTTTCTTT. It is translated as CASSVGGNMNTEAFF.

The V and J genes are TRBV2 and TRBJ1-2; no clear D. In germline, CDR1 is SNHLY, CDR2 FYNNEI. V lost 2 bases and J lost 9, with 19 bases in between. The CDR3 sequence is 15 residues long. As DNA, the CDR3 is TGTGCCAGCAGTGAACGAGGTCCCCACGCTTATCGCTACACCTTC. It encodes CASSERGPHAYRYTF.

In this sample, this clone turned up once. The rearrangement joins TRBV11-2 to TRBJ1-2; unclear D gene. Germline CDR1 and CDR2: SGHAT and FQNNGV. V lost 5 bases to trimming and J lost 1 base, with 11 bases between them. This CDR3 contains 14 residues. The CDR3 loop is CASSPSLINYGYTF. The CDR3 coding sequence is TGTGCCAGCAGCCCATCACTGATTAACTATGGCTACACCTTC.

This chain joins TRBV7-2 and TRBJ2-7; 14 bases are shared with TRBD2. After removal of 5 bases from V and 1 base from J, the junction contained 10 bases not matched to a gene. This CDR3 contains 18 residues. Per germline, CDR1 SGHTA and CDR2 FQGNSA. The CDR3 bases are TGTGCCAGCAGCCTTCGGGTGACTAGCGGGGGGGTTTCCTACGAGCAGTACTTC. Protein product: CASSLRVTSGGVSYEQYF. Together with reference TRBV7-2 and TRBJ2-7, the CDR3 gives the full variable domain: GAGVSQSPSNKVTEKGKDVELRCDPISGHTALYWYRQSLGQGLEFLIYFQGNSAPDKSGLPSDRFSAERTGGSVSTLTIQRTQQEDSAVYLCASSLRVTSGGVSYEQYFGPGTRLTVT.

The chain has TRBV20-1 and TRBJ1-1; D remains unclear. This CDR3 contains 10 residues. CDR1 and CDR2 (germline): DFQATT, SNEGSKA (reference sequence). V lost 6 bases, J lost 6 bases, and 8 bases lay in between. CDR3 DNA sequence: TGCAGTGCAAGGGAGGCTGAAGCTTTCTTT. Protein: CSAREAEAFF.

V usage is TRBV6-1 and J usage is TRBJ1-6; no reliable D call. Trimming cost V 4 bases and J 0 bases, with 7 bases left between them. Per the germline V gene, CDR1 is MNHNS and CDR2 is SASEGT. The length of the CDR3 is 15 residues. CDR3 sequence (DNA): TGTGCCAGCAGTGCCTCGAGCTCCTATAATTCACCCCTCCACTTT. As protein: CASSASSSYNSPLHF.

This clone was seen a handful of times. The gene calls are TRBV19 and TRBJ1-5; TRBD1 matches 11 bases. CDR3 length: 13 amino acids. CDR1 is LNHDA, CDR2 SQIVND, per germline (reference sequence). The V gene end was trimmed by 9 bases and the J gene end by 6 bases; junction bases not matched to a gene: 4. CDR3 amino acids: CASSGTGGQPQHF. The CDR3, as DNA: TGTGCCAGCAGTGGGACAGGGGGTCAGCCCCAGCATTTT. The variable domain in full, with the rest retrieved from reference TRBV19 and TRBJ1-5, is DGGITQSPKYLFRKEGQNVTLSCEQNLNHDAMYWYRQDPGQGLRLIYYSQIVNDFQKGDIAEGYSVSREKKESFPLTVTSAQKNPTAFYLCASSGTGGQPQHFGDGTRLSIL.

This clone was observed once. This chain links TRBV7-9 with TRBJ2-2; TRBD1 aligns across 8 bases. The germline CDR1 and CDR2 sequences are SEHNR and FQNEAQ (reference sequence). This CDR3 is 16 amino acids long. The ends lost 5 bases at V and 3 bases at J; junction bases unmatched: 8. In DNA, the CDR3 is TGTGCCAGCAGCCTCCGGACAGGGACTTACACCGGGGAGCTGTTTTTT. The encoded protein is CASSLRTGTYTGELFF.

This chain joins TRBV2 and TRBJ1-2; the D gene is possibly TRBD1 (6 bases). Deletions cut 11 bases from V and 4 bases from J, with 23 bases between. The length of the CDR3 is 15 residues. Germline assignment: CDR1 SNHLY and CDR2 FYNNEI. Written as DNA, the CDR3 is TGTGCCGCAGGGCTAACCCAACAGACAGGCTATGGCTACACCTTC. As protein: CAAGLTQQTGYGYTF.

This clone was seen only once. This chain connects TRBV19 to TRBJ1-2, with 9 bases that match TRBD1. The J segment lost 4 bases and the V segment lost 4 bases, leaving 7 bases of the junction unmatched. CDR3 length: 15 amino acids. The germline CDR1 and CDR2 sequences are LNHDA and SQIVND (reference sequence). CDR3 DNA: TGTGCCAGTAGTAAAAAACAGGGGGCTGGCTATGGCTACACCTTC. Protein product: CASSKKQGAGYGYTF.

V usage is TRBV14 and J usage is TRBJ1-2; D possibly corresponds to TRBD1 (6 bases). The CDR3 is 13 residues long. In germline, CDR1 is SGHDN, CDR2 FVKESK. The V and J ends lost 2 bases and 10 bases respectively, with 14 bases between them. The CDR3 reads CASSQHHRAFYTF. The CDR3 DNA sequence: TGTGCCAGCAGCCAACACCACAGGGCCTTCTACACCTTC.

This clone was observed once. The rearrangement joins TRBV11-2 to TRBJ1-2; 10 bases are shared with TRBD1. The CDR3 totals 14 residues. CDR1 is SGHAT, CDR2 FQNNGV, per germline. The V and J ends lost 5 bases and 8 bases, in that order; junction bases with no gene match: 8. The CDR3 spells CASSPWTGGGGYTF. In nucleotides, the CDR3 is TGTGCCAGCAGCCCCTGGACAGGGGGTGGCGGCTACACCTTC. Variable domain in full (rest from reference TRBV11-2 and TRBJ1-2): EAGVAQSPRYKIIEKRQSVAFWCNPISGHATLYWYQQILGQGPKLLIQFQNNGVVDDSQLPKDRFSAERLKGVDSTLKIQPAKLEDSAVYLCASSPWTGGGGYTFGSGTRLTVV.

V and J are TRBV5-1 and TRBJ2-5, with D perhaps TRBD1 (5 bases). CDR1 SGHRS and CDR2 YFSETQ come from the germline V gene. V gave up 4 bases and J gave up 3 bases, with 10 bases separating them. This CDR3 comprises 13 residues. The CDR3 region is CASSARVEETQYF. CDR3 DNA: TGCGCCAGCAGCGCCAGGGTTGAAGAGACCCAGTACTTC.

This clone appeared once. The rearrangement uses TRBV5-1 and TRBJ2-3; 7 bases are shared with TRBD2. The J segment lost 2 bases and the V segment lost 1 base, leaving 4 bases of the junction unmatched. Per the germline V gene, CDR1 is SGHRS and CDR2 is YFSETQ. The CDR3 is 15 amino acids. CDR3 region: CASSLPGGNTDTQYF. As DNA, the CDR3 is TGCGCCAGCAGCTTGCCCGGGGGGAACACAGATACGCAGTATTTT. Using reference TRBV5-1 and TRBJ2-3 for the parts outside the CDR3, the full variable domain is KAGVTQTPRYLIKTRGQQVTLSCSPISGHRSVSWYQQTPGQGLQFLFEYFSETQRNKGNFPGRFSGRQFSNSRSEMNVSTLELGDSALYLCASSLPGGNTDTQYFGPGTRLTVL.

The chain employs TRBV4-2 and TRBJ2-7; 9 bases agree with TRBD2. Trimming cost V 5 bases and J 3 bases; bases outside gene matches: 11. Germline V lookup: CDR1 LGHNA, CDR2 YNFKEQ. The CDR3 contains 16 residues. The chain's CDR3 is CASSSQAGGVVYEQYF. Written as DNA, the CDR3 is TGTGCCAGCAGCTCACAAGCGGGGGGAGTAGTCTACGAGCAGTACTTC.

The chain couples TRBV5-5 to TRBJ2-5; TRBD1 aligns across 8 bases. The CDR3 sequence is 17 residues long. The junction had 11 bases not matched to a gene; V was cut back by 0 bases and J by 4 bases. Germline V CDR1 and CDR2: SGHKS, YYEKEE (reference sequence). CDR3 in amino acids: CASSLEAGGTGRETQYF. The CDR3 DNA follows: TGTGCCAGCAGCTTGGAGGCCGGCGGGACAGGCCGAGAGACCCAGTACTTC.

This chain links TRBV7-9 with TRBJ2-5; 9 bases are shared with TRBD1. From germline, CDR1 is SEHNR and CDR2 FQNEAQ (reference sequence). CDR3 length: 15 amino acids. Trimming cost V 5 bases and J 5 bases; bases outside gene matches: 9. DNA for the CDR3: TGTGCCAGCAGCCCTCGGACAGGGGAGAGGGAGACCCAGTACTTC. It is translated as CASSPRTGERETQYF. Filled out from reference TRBV7-9 and TRBJ2-5, the complete variable domain reads DTGVSQNPRHKITKRGQNVTFRCDPISEHNRLYWYRQTLGQGPEFLTYFQNEAQLEKSRLLSDRFSAERPKGSFSTLEIQRTEQGDSAMYLCASSPRTGERETQYFGPGTRLLVL.

CDR3 residues: CASSPGQGKWSTEAFF. The DNA of the CDR3 is TGTGCCAGCAGCCCAGGACAGGGAAAATGGAGCACTGAAGCTTTCTTT. The chain recombines TRBV7-2 with TRBJ1-1; 8 bases line up with TRBD1. Germline V gene sequence: CDR1 SGHTA, CDR2 FQGNSA. The CDR3 contains 16 residues. The junction had 12 bases not matched to a gene; V was cut back by 5 bases and J by 4 bases. Full variable domain (remainder filled in from reference TRBV7-2 and TRBJ1-1): GAGVSQSPSNKVTEKGKDVELRCDPISGHTALYWYRQSLGQGLEFLIYFQGNSAPDKSGLPSDRFSAERTGGSVSTLTIQRTQQEDSAVYLCASSPGQGKWSTEAFFGQGTRLTVV.